This is a list of T cell receptor beta chains from one sample in a study of blood T cell repertoires in COVID-19. Here immunoSEQ multiplex PCR was the method, and the copy in TCRdb shows in-frame clones only, minus some. This sample carries roughly 190,000 clones, around 90% of them seen once, and the ten largest clones take 5.5% to 7%. Sequenced: peripheral blood. The source of these receptors is a man aged 40-49 years with active or convalescent COVID-19. Both conserved end residues are trimmed from each CDR3. A D gene is named only where the DNA matches it firmly.

cdr3_length j_call v_call d_call cdr3_aa
12 TRBJ2-5 TRBV24-1 TRBD2 ATSDWTSGETQY
15 TRBJ1-1 TRBV2 NA ASSEALRGGTNTEAF
11 TRBJ1-1 TRBV5-1 NA ASSFQGYAEAF
15 TRBJ1-4 TRBV5-6 NA ASSGGGVSRFGEKLF
11 TRBJ2-7 TRBV7-2 NA ASSLANNYEQY
15 TRBJ2-1 TRBV2 TRBD2 ASKIGVRTSGGNEQF
14 TRBJ2-4 TRBV2 NA ASSPEQGLAKNIQY
11 TRBJ2-2 TRBV27 NA ASSLVRTGELF
12 TRBJ2-7 TRBV5-5 NA ASSLWGASYEQY
9 TRBJ2-7 TRBV19 NA AARGLGEQY
12 TRBJ1-1 TRBV19 NA ASSIGRVITEAF
12 TRBJ2-3 TRBV11-3 TRBD1 ASSLLTGADTQY
11 TRBJ2-1 TRBV5-4 TRBD2 ASRPGLVYEQF
11 TRBJ1-3 TRBV7-8 TRBD1 ASSERGLNTIY
11 TRBJ2-7 TRBV14 TRBD1 ASRRDRDYEQY
12 TRBJ1-4 TRBV4-1 NA ASSQTDSTEKLF
13 TRBJ2-6 TRBV27 TRBD2 ASSGGVAGANVLT
12 TRBJ1-6 TRBV28 NA ASSFTAGLSPLH
11 TRBJ2-2 TRBV19 NA ASNQRRGGELF
13 TRBJ2-4 TRBV15 NA ATRASTVGKNIQY
13 TRBJ2-1 TRBV15 NA ATSKMDSSRNEQF
12 TRBJ2-7 TRBV10-1 NA ASSGADRAYEQY
13 TRBJ2-2 TRBV5-1 TRBD2 ASRLAGGNTGELF
14 TRBJ2-1 TRBV27 TRBD1 ASSLSGRGLVYEQF
10 TRBJ2-7 TRBV7-2 NA ASSPSTYEQY
14 TRBJ2-3 TRBV2 NA ASRLEAGPGTDTQY
12 TRBJ1-3 TRBV5-1 TRBD1 ASSTGETGNTIY
12 TRBJ2-4 TRBV28 NA ASISQATGASLY
13 TRBJ1-1 TRBV3-1/TRBV3-2 NA ASSQAPGQGTEAF
12 TRBJ1-5 TRBV5-1 NA ASSLDSSNQPQH
11 TRBJ1-1 TRBV12-3/TRBV12-4 NA ASRRLLNTEAF
13 TRBJ2-2 TRBV5-1 TRBD1 ASSPDRGYTGELF
13 TRBJ2-1 TRBV9 TRBD2 ASSVAGGGYNEQF
11 TRBJ2-5 TRBV28 NA ASSPSGVETQY
13 TRBJ2-2 TRBV24-1 NA ATSDPAGVAGELF
17 TRBJ2-3 TRBV9 TRBD1 ASSVDPATTGGEIDTQY
16 TRBJ2-1 TRBV6-2/TRBV6-3 TRBD2 ASSLSGGAGLYHNEQF
8 TRBJ1-2 TRBV28 NA ASSYQGYT
12 TRBJ1-5 TRBV6-5 NA ASSQDSPNQPQH
15 TRBJ2-1 TRBV5-1 TRBD1 ASSLNPTGGPYNEQF
11 TRBJ2-4 TRBV6-5 NA ASSYGQGSIQY
10 TRBJ2-3 TRBV5-1 NA ASSLGVDTQY
12 TRBJ1-3 TRBV3-1/TRBV3-2 NA ASSQWGAGNTIY
13 TRBJ1-2 TRBV7-2 TRBD1 ASSPGQGQYYGYT
10 TRBJ1-6 TRBV27 NA ASSYRDTPLH
12 TRBJ2-1 TRBV5-1 NA ASSVTSSVYEQF
13 TRBJ2-3 TRBV27 TRBD2 ASRFGLAGLDTQY
12 TRBJ1-1 TRBV5-4 NA ASSSSNSLAEAF
12 TRBJ2-7 TRBV4-1 TRBD1 ASSEPGQRYEQY
10 TRBJ2-3 TRBV24-1 NA ATSDSAAAQY
12 TRBJ1-5 TRBV2 TRBD1 ASRGDRASQPQH